The source of this T cell receptor (beta chain) is a study of cytomegalovirus exposure and HLA in healthy donors. Trimming took 3 bases from V and 2 from J, leaving 12 bases between them. The length of the CDR3 is 15 residues. On this clone itself: Its antigen is undetermined.

Primers for the PCR totalled 60 Vbeta and 13 Jbeta. Sequenced by immunoSEQ multiplex PCR; TCRdb stores in-frame clones only, minus some. This table has 40,000 to 55,000 clones, roughly four fifths appearing once. Study results and limitations: The authors reported that TCR beta sequences could predict HLA-A and HLA-B alleles. These predictions were accurate for most subjects in the first cohort.

The chain uses TRBV23-1 and TRBJ2-3, with D possibly being TRBD2 (5 bases). TRBV23-1 is identified as an open reading frame with a role that is uncertain. Sequencing was performed on PBMCs. The receptor's source is a woman between 40 and 50 years old in good health and CMV-seropositive. DNA of the CDR3: TGCGCCAGCAGTCACGGGGAGACATTCACAGATACGCAGTATTTT. It yields the protein CASSHGETFTDTQYF.